These 31 T cell receptor beta chains were all obtained from the same sample, sequenced in a study of OX40 agonist ivuxolimab in advanced cancers. Here immunoSEQ multiplex PCR was the method, and the copy in TCRdb shows in-frame clones only, minus some. The sample consists of 45,000 to 50,000 clones, approximately 91% of them appearing once. The material was CD4+ or CD8+ T cells sorted from blood, obtained in a trial of the OX40 agonist ivuxolimab. All receptors derive from an adult with an advanced solid tumor such as melanoma, head and neck, liver or kidney cancer.

V usage is TRBV2 and J usage is TRBJ2-3; D is uncertain. The CDR3 consists of 17 residues. Germline-derived CDR1 and CDR2 are SNHLY and FYNNEI. V was cut by 3 bases and J by 4 bases, with 20 bases left in between. Here the CDR3 reads CASSEEPVLGPADTQYF. CDR3 bases: TGTGCCAGCAGTGAGGAGCCCGTGTTGGGCCCGGCAGATACGCAGTATTTT.

This clone was recorded only once. J is TRBJ2-7 and V is TRBV5-5; D possibly corresponds to TRBD2 (5 bases). Between the trimmed V and J ends, which lost 1 base and 0 bases, there was a span of 11 bases. This CDR3 has 15 residues. Germline V lookup: CDR1 SGHKS, CDR2 YYEKEE (reference sequence). CDR3 in amino acids: CASSLQAGLSYEQYF. CDR3 bases: TGTGCCAGCAGCTTGCAGGCAGGACTCTCCTACGAGCAGTACTTC. The variable domain in full, with the rest retrieved from reference TRBV5-5 and TRBJ2-7, is DAGVTQSPTHLIKTRGQQVTLRCSPISGHKSVSWYQQVLGQGPQFIFQYYEKEERGRGNFPDRFSARQFPNYSSELNVNALLLGDSALYLCASSLQAGLSYEQYFGPGTRLTVT.

The chain couples TRBV6-1 to TRBJ2-2; D not certain. The V end was cut by 6 bases, the J end by 8 bases, with 16 bases between. The CDR3 is 14 amino acids. The germline gives CDR1 MNHNS, CDR2 SASEGT. The CDR3 sequence: CASSLPRPWGELFF. CDR3 in DNA: TGTGCCAGCAGCCTCCCTCGTCCCTGGGGGGAGCTGTTTTTT.

This chain connects TRBV5-4 to TRBJ1-6; perhaps TRBD1 as D (5 bases). The CDR3 length is 15 residues. Germline CDR1 reads SGHNT; CDR2 reads YYREEE (reference sequence). With 0 bases removed from V and 8 bases from J, the gap between germline ends came to 12 bases. The CDR3 spells CASSLAGGGDSPLHF. The CDR3, as DNA: TGTGCCAGCAGCTTGGCCGGGGGAGGGGATTCACCCCTCCACTTT. Using reference TRBV5-4 and TRBJ1-6 for the parts outside the CDR3, the full variable domain is ETGVTQSPTHLIKTRGQQVTLRCSSQSGHNTVSWYQQALGQGPQFIFQYYREEENGRGNFPPRFSGLQFPNYSSELNVNALELDDSALYLCASSLAGGGDSPLHFGNGTRLTVT.

This clone was seen a single time. The chain uses TRBV5-5 and TRBJ2-7; 8 nucleotides line up with TRBD1. The junction had 2 bases not matched to a gene; V was cut back by 3 bases and J by 6 bases. CDR1 is SGHKS and CDR2 is YYEKEE in the germline V gene (reference sequence). The CDR3 runs 12 residues. This CDR3 is CASSWTGSEQYF. The CDR3 DNA is TGTGCCAGCAGCTGGACAGGGTCCGAGCAGTACTTC.

The gene calls are TRBV6-5 and TRBJ1-2, with 8 bases aligning to TRBD1. The CDR3 has 15 residues. The V gene end was trimmed by 6 bases and the J gene end by 2 bases; junction bases not matched to a gene: 8. Germline lookup yields CDR1 MNHEY and CDR2 SVGAGI. Written as DNA, the CDR3 is TGTGCCAGCAGACCTCAGGGGGCTAGGAACTATGGCTACACCTTC. This gives the protein CASRPQGARNYGYTF.

The V gene is TRBV5-4, the J gene TRBJ2-1; 10 bases map to TRBD2. The CDR3 sequence is 15 residues long. Germline CDR1 SGHNT, CDR2 YYREEE (reference sequence). After removal of 4 bases from V and 4 bases from J, the junction contained 5 bases not matched to a gene. The CDR3 is CASSPGLAMYNEQFF. In DNA form, the CDR3 reads TGTGCCAGCAGCCCGGGACTAGCGATGTACAATGAGCAGTTCTTC.

The chain employs TRBV6-5 and TRBJ2-1, with D possibly called TRBD1 or TRBD2 (5 bases each). Germline V gene data show CDR1 as MNHEY and CDR2 as SVGAGI. V was pared by 6 bases and J by 9 bases, with 21 bases between. The CDR3 has 15 amino acids. CDR3 sequence (DNA): TGTGCCAGCAGGACAACCGGGACCACCCTGGCTGAGCAGTTCTTC. Its protein is CASRTTGTTLAEQFF.

The chain recombines TRBV28 with TRBJ2-1, with 9 bases fitting TRBD2. This CDR3 has 15 amino acids. V dropped 5 bases and J dropped 4; count of bases not matched to a gene: 6. CDR1 and CDR2 from the germline V gene are MDHEN and SYDVKM. CDR3 sequence: CASSTASGGYNEQFF. The DNA of the CDR3 is TGTGCCAGCAGTACCGCGAGCGGGGGGTACAATGAGCAGTTCTTC. The full variable domain, rest sourced from reference TRBV28 and TRBJ2-1, is DVKVTQSSRYLVKRTGEKVFLECVQDMDHENMFWYRQDPGLGLRLIYFSYDVKMKEKGDIPEGYSVSREKKERFSLILESASTNQTSMYLCASSTASGGYNEQFFGPGTRLTVL.

This sequence joins TRBV5-6 and TRBJ2-5, with 9 bases identical to TRBD2. The CDR3 has 15 amino acids. Trimming removed 3 bases from V and 1 base from J; junction bases left unmatched: 4. Germline values: CDR1 SGHDT, CDR2 YYEEEE. The chain's CDR3 is CASSSGGGAQETQYF. The CDR3 DNA sequence: TGTGCCAGCAGCTCAGGCGGGGGGGCCCAAGAGACCCAGTACTTC.

CDR3 coding DNA: TGTGCCAGCAGGAGGCCTCTGCTGAGTCCGGATGGCTACACCTTC. Translation: CASRRPLLSPDGYTF. V usage is TRBV2 and J usage is TRBJ1-2; D ambiguous. Germline CDR1 and CDR2: SNHLY and FYNNEI. The CDR3 runs to 15 residues. V was shortened by 6 bases and J by 6 bases, with 20 bases between the two germline ends.

The rearrangement joins TRBV2 to TRBJ2-1; D unresolved. V dropped 5 bases and J dropped 4 bases, with 15 bases sitting between them. Germline values: CDR1 SNHLY, CDR2 FYNNEI. The CDR3 covers 15 residues. CDR3 nucleotide sequence: TGTGCCAGCAGTTCGAAGGGTATGCCATACAATGAGCAGTTCTTC. Translation: CASSSKGMPYNEQFF.

The chain has TRBV11-3 and TRBJ2-7; weak D call: TRBD2 (5 bases). Trimming cost V 4 bases and J 2 bases, with 6 bases left between them. The germline gives CDR1 SGHNT, CDR2 YENEEA. This CDR3 is built from 12 residues. The CDR3 loop is CASSYGTYEQYF. The CDR3 DNA sequence: TGTGCCAGCAGCTACGGGACCTACGAGCAGTACTTC. The whole variable domain, filled in from reference TRBV11-3 and TRBJ2-7, reads EAGVVQSPRYKIIEKKQPVAFWCNPISGHNTLYWYLQNLGQGPELLIRYENEEAVDDSQLPKDRFSAERLKGVDSTLKIQPAELGDSAVYLCASSYGTYEQYFGPGTRLTVT.

This sequence joins TRBV20-1 and TRBJ1-2; D gene uncertain. Germline values: CDR1 DFQATT, CDR2 SNEGSKA (reference sequence). The CDR3 totals 11 residues. V was pared by 6 bases and J by 4 bases, with 9 bases between. The CDR3 loop reads CSAHKSYGYTF. The CDR3 coding sequence is TGCAGTGCACATAAATCCTATGGCTACACCTTC.

The rearrangement links TRBV5-4 to TRBJ2-5; D might be TRBD2 (5 bases). The CDR3 runs 13 residues. Trimming stripped 4 bases from V and 11 bases from J, with 18 bases between. From germline, CDR1 is SGHNT and CDR2 YYREEE (reference sequence). In DNA, the CDR3 is TGTGCCAGCAGCCTGCGGTCTAGCTTTGAGCAGTACTTC. Its translation: CASSLRSSFEQYF.

V usage is TRBV5-1 and J usage is TRBJ2-1; tentatively, D is TRBD2 (5 bases). This CDR3 is 16 amino acids long. The germline V gene has CDR1 SGHRS and CDR2 YFSETQ. Trimming pared 2 bases from V and 8 bases from J, leaving 20 bases between. The CDR3 is CASSLAVSGSEDEQFF. The DNA of the CDR3 is TGCGCCAGCAGCTTAGCCGTGTCGGGATCTGAGGATGAGCAGTTCTTC.

The genes are TRBV11-2 and TRBJ2-3; D is uncertain. CDR1 and CDR2 (germline): SGHAT, FQNNGV. This CDR3 spans 14 amino acids. V lost 2 bases, J lost 6 bases, and 12 bases lay in between. CDR3 region: CASSLFGIGDTQYF. DNA for the CDR3: TGTGCCAGCAGCTTATTCGGTATTGGGGATACGCAGTATTTT.

This clone was recorded only once. The chain joins TRBV2 to TRBJ2-2, with 8 bases aligning to TRBD1. Germline CDR1 is SNHLY and CDR2 is FYNNEI. The CDR3 covers 15 residues. J lost 5 bases, V lost 8 bases, and 10 bases had no gene match. CDR3 sequence: CASSRLTGGTGELFF. The CDR3 coding sequence is TGTGCCAGCTCGAGGTTAACAGGGGGAACCGGGGAGCTGTTTTTT.

The chain links TRBV18 to TRBJ2-7, with a weak D call TRBD2 (5 bases). Trimming removed 4 bases at V and 6 bases at J, with 10 bases between. The CDR3 extends over 12 amino acids. From germline, CDR1 is KGHSH and CDR2 LQKENI. CDR3 region: CASSQRAGEQYF. In nucleotides, the CDR3 is TGTGCCAGCTCACAACGGGCGGGCGAGCAGTACTTC.

This rearrangement joins TRBV5-6 to TRBJ2-3; D possibly corresponds to TRBD2 (5 bases). The V end was cut by 0 bases, the J end by 1 base, with 6 bases between. There are 14 residues in the CDR3. From germline, CDR1 is SGHDT and CDR2 YYEEEE. The chain's CDR3 is CASSLEGGTDTQYF. DNA of the CDR3: TGTGCCAGCAGCTTGGAGGGAGGCACAGATACGCAGTATTTT.

J is TRBJ2-1 and V is TRBV5-1, with 8 positions matching TRBD1. Losses at the gene ends were 2 bases for V and 5 bases for J; bases not matched to a gene: 6. Germline CDR1 is SGHRS and CDR2 is YFSETQ. CDR3 size: 15 residues. The CDR3 loop reads CASSFTDRANNEQFF. DNA of the CDR3: TGCGCCAGCAGCTTTACGGACAGGGCAAACAATGAGCAGTTCTTC.

This chain connects TRBV5-6 to TRBJ1-1, with D uncertain. The CDR3 is made up of 13 amino acids. V was trimmed by 1 base and J by 6 bases, leaving 10 bases between them. Germline V gene sequence: CDR1 SGHDT, CDR2 YYEEEE. In nucleotides, the CDR3 is TGTGCCAGCAGCTTGTCCTTAGTGGCTGAAGCTTTCTTT. Protein product: CASSLSLVAEAFF.

The CDR3 reads CASSDAGTATYGYTF. Here the CDR3 DNA reads TGTGCCAGCAGTGACGCAGGGACCGCGACCTATGGCTACACCTTC. J is TRBJ1-2 and V is TRBV2; D possibly corresponds to TRBD1 (5 bases). The CDR3 totals 15 residues. CDR1 and CDR2 from the germline V gene are SNHLY and FYNNEI. V lost 3 bases, J lost 4 bases, and 15 bases lay in between. The complete variable domain, with remaining parts taken from reference TRBV2 and TRBJ1-2, reads EPEVTQTPSHQVTQMGQEVILRCVPISNHLYFYWYRQILGQKVEFLVSFYNNEISEKSEIFDDQFSVERPDGSNFTLKIRSTKLEDSAMYFCASSDAGTATYGYTFGSGTRLTVV.

The rearrangement links TRBV6-1 to TRBJ1-5, with D perhaps TRBD1 (6 bases). Looked up from germline, CDR1 is MNHNS and CDR2 is SASEGT. The CDR3 consists of 14 residues. With 7 bases removed from V and 7 bases from J, the gap between germline ends came to 17 bases. For the CDR3, the DNA is TGTGCCAGCAAAGTTCCAGGGGTTGGGCAGCCCCAGCATTTT. It specifies CASKVPGVGQPQHF.

This sequence joins TRBV4-3 and TRBJ1-1, with a tentative D call TRBD1 (5 bases). The CDR3 extends over 19 amino acids. Looked up from germline, CDR1 is LGHNA and CDR2 is YSLEER. V was trimmed by 2 bases and J by 0 bases, leaving 22 bases between them. The CDR3 DNA reads as TGCGCCAGCAGCCAACAGATATGGGACCCCCCCTACTTGAACACTGAAGCTTTCTTT. Protein product: CASSQQIWDPPYLNTEAFF.

The table lists this clone with a few counts. The genes are TRBV10-2 and TRBJ2-7; D call uncertain. The V and J ends lost 2 bases and 4 bases respectively, with 6 bases between them. The CDR3 is made up of 12 amino acids. CDR1 and CDR2 (germline): WSHSY, SAAADI. For the CDR3, the DNA is TGCGCCAGCAGTGAGGGGATTTACGAGCAGTACTTC. It codes for CASSEGIYEQYF.

This clone was seen just once. The chain links TRBV9 to TRBJ2-7; tentative D call: TRBD1 (5 bases). Germline V gene lookup returns CDR1 SGDLS and CDR2 YYNGEE. The CDR3 contains 13 residues. Trimming left V 0 bases short and J 3 bases short, with 7 bases between. CDR3 coding DNA: TGTGCCAGCAGCGTAGCTCAGGGCTACGAGCAGTACTTC. Its translation is CASSVAQGYEQYF.

This clone was counted a single time. The genes are TRBV28 and TRBJ2-3; D perhaps matches TRBD1 (7 bases). Deletions cut 4 bases from V and 0 bases from J, with 14 bases between. The CDR3 has 16 residues. Germline loops: CDR1 MDHEN, CDR2 SYDVKM. The CDR3 region has the DNA TGTGCCAGCAGTTCCAGGGGGGCATGGAGCACAGATACGCAGTATTTT. This encodes CASSSRGAWSTDTQYF.

This chain links TRBV5-1 with TRBJ2-3; D call uncertain. The V gene lost 3 bases and the J gene lost 2 bases, with 13 bases spanning the gap. In germline, CDR1 is SGHRS, CDR2 YFSETQ. The length of the CDR3 is 15 residues. CDR3 amino acids: CASSWQSKFTDTQYF. DNA of the CDR3: TGCGCCAGCAGCTGGCAGTCCAAATTCACAGATACGCAGTATTTT.

The chain uses TRBV19 and TRBJ1-1; tentative D call: TRBD1 (5 bases). CDR1 LNHDA and CDR2 SQIVND come from the germline V gene (reference sequence). The CDR3 sequence is 14 residues long. Trimming removed 6 bases at V and 1 base at J, with 12 bases between. The CDR3 nucleotides read TGTGCCAGTAGGCTCAGGGACGGGAACACTGAAGCTTTCTTT. This translates into CASRLRDGNTEAFF.

The table lists this clone with a count of one. V gene TRBV9 combines with J gene TRBJ2-3; TRBD2 aligns across 9 bases. The CDR3 has 16 residues. Germline loops: CDR1 SGDLS, CDR2 YYNGEE. V shed 0 bases, J shed 3 bases, and the junction held 5 bases outside the gene matches. DNA for the CDR3: TGTGCCAGCAGCGTAGCGGGCGGGAGGGGGACAGATACGCAGTATTTT. Amino acids: CASSVAGGRGTDTQYF.